The 21 T cell receptor beta chains given below trace back to one sample, sequenced in a study of monozygotic twins with inflammatory bowel disease. Reanalyzing the 5' RACE reads, TCRdb keeps one entry per CDR3 protein, without DNA. The sample is made up of about 300,000 distinct CDR3 sequences, and the top ten hold more than 4.5% of it. Sequenced sample: blood. The receptors here all came from a human donor with ulcerative colitis or Crohn's disease, or a healthy co-twin of an affected twin (not recorded which).

This rearrangement joins TRBV5-4 to TRBJ2-7; TCRdb's D call of TRBD2 is untestable without DNA. Germline CDR1 reads SGHNT; CDR2 reads YYREEE (reference sequence). The CDR3 is 14 amino acids. CDR3 loop: CASSEIAGSYEQYF.

The chain joins TRBV9 to TRBJ2-7. There are 15 residues in the CDR3. Germline V CDR1 and CDR2: SGDLS, YYNGEE. This chain's CDR3 is CASSEIPSNSYEQYF. The full variable domain, completed using reference TRBV9 and TRBJ2-7, is DSGVTQTPKHLITATGQRVTLRCSPRSGDLSVYWYQQSLDQGLQFLIQYYNGEERAKGNILERFSAQQFPDLHSELNLSSLELGDSALYFCASSEIPSNSYEQYFGPGTRLTVT.

CDR3 sequence: CASSLRDFSGANVLTF. The gene calls are TRBV28 and TRBJ2-6. CDR3 size: 16 residues. Germline CDR1 and CDR2: MDHEN and SYDVKM.

V usage is TRBV20-1 and J usage is TRBJ2-2; as DNA is missing, the TRBD2 call by TCRdb cannot be tested. The CDR3 length is 15 residues. CDR1 and CDR2 from the germline V gene are DFQATT and SNEGSKA (reference sequence). This chain's CDR3 is CSGASGTLNTGGLFF.

The chain has TRBV6-6 and TRBJ1-2. Germline V gene lookup returns CDR1 MNHNY and CDR2 SVGAGI (reference sequence). The CDR3 totals 14 residues. Here the CDR3 reads CASSTSDSNYGYTF.

This chain joins TRBV30 and TRBJ2-7. CDR1 is GTSNPN and CDR2 is SVGIG in the germline V gene (reference sequence). CDR3 length equals 11 residues. The CDR3 loop reads CAWSLRYEQYF.

The chain combines TRBV24-1 with TRBJ2-2; TCRdb's assignment of TRBD1 cannot be checked, as there is no DNA. Germline-derived CDR1 and CDR2 are KGHDR and SFDVKD. The CDR3 runs to 16 residues. The CDR3 sequence: CATSAHGQGSAGELFF.

This rearrangement joins TRBV12-3 or TRBV12-4 to TRBJ2-1; the D gene TCRdb calls, TRBD2, cannot be checked with no DNA. The CDR3 sequence is 13 residues long. CDR3 loop: CASRPRPYNEQFF.

The genes are TRBV7-2 and TRBJ2-7; the TCRdb call, TRBD2, lacks DNA for checking. The CDR3 totals 15 residues. Germline CDR1 reads SGHTA; CDR2 reads FQGNSA. CDR3 sequence reads: CASSLNSGSLYEQYF.

V usage is TRBV24-1 and J usage is TRBJ2-1. Germline-derived CDR1 and CDR2 are KGHDR and SFDVKD. CDR3 length: 12 residues. The CDR3 sequence: CATSDGFNEQFF.

This rearrangement joins TRBV5-1 to TRBJ2-1; TCRdb designates TRBD1, a call that cannot be tested without DNA. This CDR3 is 15 amino acids long. CDR1 and CDR2 from the germline V gene are SGHRS and YFSETQ. CDR3 protein: CASSHVGEVTGQQFF.

The chain is built from TRBV14 and TRBJ2-1; TCRdb's D gene call, TRBD2, goes unchecked for lack of DNA. Germline V gives CDR1 SGHDN, CDR2 FVKESK. The CDR3 extends over 15 amino acids. CDR3 region: CASSQTSGRFNEQFF.

V is TRBV7-9 and J is TRBJ2-7; the D call from TCRdb, TRBD1, cannot be confirmed without DNA. CDR3 length equals 15 residues. The V gene's germline CDR1 is SEHNR and CDR2 FQNEAQ (reference sequence). CDR3 sequence reads: CASSSGQGVSYEQYF.

The CDR3 is CASRLSGGTEAFF. The chain is built from TRBV3-1 and TRBJ1-1; TCRdb designates TRBD1, a call that cannot be tested without DNA. The V gene's germline CDR1 is LGHDT and CDR2 YNNKEL (reference sequence). This CDR3 is 13 amino acids long.

V is TRBV7-8 and J is TRBJ2-7; TCRdb outputs TRBD1, but without DNA this stays unchecked. The CDR3 loop spans 15 amino acids. Germline V gene sequence: CDR1 SGHVS, CDR2 FQNEAQ. Here the CDR3 reads CASSLRTSGGYEQYF.

This rearrangement joins TRBV6-5 to TRBJ2-1; the TCRdb D gene call, TRBD1, has no DNA to confirm it. Germline V gene data show CDR1 as MNHEY and CDR2 as SVGAGI. This CDR3 has 13 residues. This CDR3 is CASKVGRGNEQFF.

The V call is TRBV7-9, the J call TRBJ1-5; absent DNA, TCRdb's TRBD1 call cannot be checked. Per the germline V gene, CDR1 is SEHNR and CDR2 is FQNEAQ (reference sequence). This CDR3 has 14 amino acids. This chain's CDR3 is CASSETGGTQPQHF. Combining the CDR3 with reference TRBV7-9 and TRBJ1-5 gives the whole variable domain DTGVSQNPRHKITKRGQNVTFRCDPISEHNRLYWYRQTLGQGPEFLTYFQNEAQLEKSRLLSDRFSAERPKGSFSTLEIQRTEQGDSAMYLCASSETGGTQPQHFGDGTRLSIL.

The genes are TRBV7-3 and TRBJ1-5; TCRdb lists TRBD1, though no DNA is available to test this call. This CDR3 spans 17 amino acids. Germline values: CDR1 SGHTA, CDR2 FQGTGA. CDR3 region: CASSPPGKGNFLQPQHF.

The chain couples TRBV24-1 to TRBJ2-7; TCRdb proposes TRBD2, but this gene call is untestable without DNA. The germline gives CDR1 KGHDR, CDR2 SFDVKD. The CDR3 consists of 14 residues. The chain's CDR3 is CATSPLAGDGEQYF.

V is TRBV20-1 and J is TRBJ2-2. CDR1 is DFQATT, CDR2 SNEGSKA, per germline (reference sequence). This CDR3 comprises 12 residues. The CDR3: CSARENPGELFF.

The chain is built from TRBV7-2 and TRBJ2-2; TCRdb's D gene call, TRBD1, goes unchecked for lack of DNA. The V gene's germline CDR1 is SGHTA and CDR2 FQGNSA. The CDR3 spans 14 residues. The CDR3 protein is CASRGGLVTGELFF.